The present T cell receptor beta chain was sequenced within a study of regulatory T cells in long-lasting Graves disease (dated by TCRdb to the early 2020s). Background on the whole study: Newly diagnosed Graves' disease patients had taken antithyroid drugs for less than 3 months. Persistent Graves' disease patients were compared with newly diagnosed Graves' disease patients by peripheral blood TCR sequencing and RNA sequencing. The study took place in China and was registered as a clinical trial. A total of about 35 samples underwent TCR sequencing: about 13 from persistent and 20 from newly diagnosed Graves' disease patients. What the study reported, not specific to this receptor: Because the primary lesion, thyroid tissue, could not be accessed, the study looked at peripheral blood alone. The authors noted that the small sample size was a limitation that may lower accuracy. Persistent patients shared more public clonotypes among themselves (around 2,500) than newly diagnosed patients did (nearly 1,000). Sequencing and analysis were restricted to the TCR beta chain. Compared with newly diagnosed patients, persistent Graves' disease patients had lower TCR Shannon entropy and fewer highly expanded clones, which suggests clonal expansion.

Library creation used multiplex PCR. Sequenced on an Illumina HiSeq 4000. TCR beta libraries were built with iRepertoire HTBI primers and Arm-PCR amplification of CDR3 regions. Before sequencing, the PCR products went through gel purification. The original methods were these. Gene usage analysis of CDR3 amino acid clonotypes relied on the approximately 68 TRBV and about 13 TRBJ segments identified across samples. COPE and FqMerger were used to merge filtered high-quality paired reads into contigs. BLAST was used to align contigs to IMGT TRBV, TRBD and TRBJ reference genes, with CDR3 defined following IMGT. Any clonotype with a frequency above 0.1% was classified as a highly expanded clone. Repertoire diversity was measured by Shannon entropy, and V-J evenness by the Gini coefficient. Public clonotypes were defined as clonotypes shared by more than one individual. The raw public data were reprocessed by TCRdb itself: fastp quality trimming at Q25, MiXCR clonotype calling, in-frame beta chains only. For every CDR3 protein sequence, its rows merge into one entry that carries the most common genes and DNA. V and J calls and clone size were set by TCRdb, not the authors. This sample is represented by 350,000 to 550,000 distinct CDR3 sequences; about 15% of them were singletons. The ten biggest clones cover about a quarter of the sample.

This clonotype was seen at least ten times. Its antigen remains unidentified. No base-level quality is on record; no much larger clone is a single base apart. The intended sense of this specimen's time point label: newly diagnosed GD, antithyroid drugs for less than 3 months. RNA was extracted from PBMCs in TRIzol for both TCR sequencing and RNA sequencing. The diagnosis of Graves' disease was made according to American Thyroid Association guidelines. Patients for the study were recruited at an endocrinology department in Xi'an, China. Each patient gave approximately 8.8 milliliters of peripheral blood, collected in an EDTA anticoagulant tube. PBMCs were isolated by Ficoll Paque Plus density gradient separation without further T cell sorting. An Agilent 2100 Bioanalyzer and agarose gel were used to check RNA quality, and a NanoDrop 2000 was used to measure RNA concentration. The sample also formed part of further work on T cells in Graves' hyperthyroidism and ophthalmopathy. As the second paper documents: Stable Graves' hyperthyroidism was defined as the absence of progression to ophthalmopathy over 18 months of follow-up. The hyperthyroidism patients were between 18 and 65 years old and newly diagnosed, with a disease duration of less than 2 months. Any patient with an uncontrolled infection, another autoimmune disease, pregnancy or lactation was excluded. Clinical symptoms, serum thyroxine and TRAb, thyroid ultrasound, and orbital computed tomography formed the basis for the diagnoses. The first round of RT-PCR for the TCR CDR3 was performed with the HTBI primer set and the Qiagen OneStep RT-PCR kit. Most expanded thyroid clonotypes (frequency above 0.001) were also detected in blood, suggesting blood repertoires may reflect thyroid immune responses. In cross-validation, a model built on a 13 V-J signature told ophthalmopathy apart from stable hyperthyroidism with under 90% sensitivity and about 81% specificity, and in testing the same model reached 80%/75%. During validation, the model predicted progression to ophthalmopathy a median of approximately 6 months ahead of onset, with 60% to 71% sensitivity and around 72% specificity. TCR V-J signatures able to tell the groups apart were searched for in a discovery cohort of 100 patients, of whom roughly 42 had Graves' ophthalmopathy and 55 to 60 had stable Graves' hyperthyroidism. An independent validation cohort of under 20 hyperthyroidism patients and approximately 17 patients who later progressed to ophthalmopathy tested prospective prediction of ophthalmopathy. The 85 to 100 discovery patients were divided at random into training and test sets in a 7:3 ratio. Thyroid tissue and blood T-cell repertoires from several Graves' hyperthyroidism patients were also compared in the study. Once sampling was done, hyperthyroidism patients were given methimazole at a starting dose of 30 mg daily, whereas ophthalmopathy patients were given high-dose intravenous methylprednisolone. Libraries were constructed in a second round of multiplex PCR, after which size selection and purification were carried out. The libraries were sequenced on an Illumina HiSeq2000 using paired-end 100 bp reads. SOAPnuke was used to process the raw data, throwing out any read that contained adapters or uncalled bases, had a mean Phred below 15, or lacked an exact constant-primer or identifier match. High-quality paired reads were merged using COPE v1.2.5, and each unique nucleotide sequence was defined as a clonotype. MiTCR v1.1 was used to align clonotypes to the IMGT TRBV, TRBD and TRBJ reference segments. Only V-J combinations with frequency above 0.0001, covering approximately 99% of repertoires, were analysed. A TCS score was defined as the ratio of F50 (clonal expansion) to E x V (chaos), with BLOSUM62-based TCRdist applied between CDR3 peptides within each V-J. Welch's t-statistics and random forest reduced around 510 V-J features to fewer than 15, which were used in a naive Bayes classifier (R e1071). Sample size was not statistically predetermined, and investigators were not blinded to group allocation. According to the paper, TCR Vbeta CDR3 sequencing was carried out on 120 to 150 peripheral blood samples, which came from more than 40 ophthalmopathy, around 74 hyperthyroidism and roughly 17 progressor patients.

The TCR sequence derives from a woman under 30 with Graves disease. Donor details come from another sample of the same person, matched by shared clones. Sample: peripheral blood mononuclear cells (PBMCs), taken at new diagnosis, from a patient treated with antithyroid drugs.

The CDR3: CASSGARNTGELFF. The DNA sequence is TGTGCCAGCAGCGGAGCCCGTAACACCGGGGAGCTGTTTTTT. The rearranged segments are TRBV9 and TRBJ2-2; no D gene call is confident. Between the V and J ends, shortened by 3 bases and 2 bases respectively, the junction contains 8 bases. The CDR3 sequence holds 14 residues, the cysteine and phenylalanine included. Kept here is only the CDR3 DNA, which spans 42 bases and is read in frame from base 1. From a lookup of the germline V gene, CDR1 and CDR2 are SGDLS and YYNGEE. The variable domain in full, with residues beyond the CDR3 obtained from the reference TRBV9 and TRBJ2-2 genes, is DSGVTQTPKHLITATGQRVTLRCSPRSGDLSVYWYQQSLDQGLQFLIQYYNGEERAKGNILERFSAQQFPDLHSELNLSSLELGDSALYFCASSGARNTGELFFGEGSRLTVL.